This record concerns one T cell receptor beta chain sequence. Its target is not known. The source of the sample is a study of cytomegalovirus exposure and HLA in healthy donors. Study conclusions and caveats: For most subjects, TCR beta sequences were reported to predict HLA-A and HLA-B alleles with accuracy. Certain indistinguishable V segments, among them TRBV6-2 and TRBV6-3, were excluded. Association with HLA alleles at 0.05 false discovery rate was found for roughly 17,000 TCR beta sequences in a later analysis.

This PCR relied on a set of 60 Vbeta primers and 13 Jbeta primers. The protocol was immunoSEQ multiplex PCR, while the TCRdb copy is restricted to in-frame clones and leaves out a portion. The sample holds 150,000 to 200,000 clones; around 78% are singletons and the top ten take around 3.2%. CDR3 length equals 15 residues. Germline CDR1 ENHRY, CDR2 SYGVKD. V shed 3 bases, J shed 2 bases, and the junction held 4 bases outside the gene matches. This sequence originates from a woman in her fifties or sixties in good health and CMV-seropositive. The specimen sequenced was PBMCs. The rearrangement uses TRBV10-3 and TRBJ2-3; 8 positions match TRBD2. CDR3 sequence: CAISESGGYTDTQYF. The CDR3 DNA reads TGTGCCATCAGTGAATCGGGGGGGTACACAGATACGCAGTATTTT.